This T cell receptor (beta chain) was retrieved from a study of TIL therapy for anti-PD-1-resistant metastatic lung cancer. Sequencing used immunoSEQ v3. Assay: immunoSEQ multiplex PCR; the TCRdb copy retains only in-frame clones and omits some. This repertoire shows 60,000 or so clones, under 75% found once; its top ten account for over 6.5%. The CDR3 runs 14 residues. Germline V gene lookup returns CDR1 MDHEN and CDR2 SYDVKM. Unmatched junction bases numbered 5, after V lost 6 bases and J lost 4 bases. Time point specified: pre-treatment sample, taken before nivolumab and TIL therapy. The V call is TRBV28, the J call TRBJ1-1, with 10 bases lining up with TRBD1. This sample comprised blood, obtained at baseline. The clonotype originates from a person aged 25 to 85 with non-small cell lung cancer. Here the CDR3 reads CASSRQGAFTEAFF. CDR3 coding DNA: TGTGCCAGCAGCCGACAGGGGGCTTTCACTGAAGCTTTCTTT. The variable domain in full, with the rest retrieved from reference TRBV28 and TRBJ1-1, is DVKVTQSSRYLVKRTGEKVFLECVQDMDHENMFWYRQDPGLGLRLIYFSYDVKMKEKGDIPEGYSVSREKKERFSLILESASTNQTSMYLCASSRQGAFTEAFFGQGTRLTVV.